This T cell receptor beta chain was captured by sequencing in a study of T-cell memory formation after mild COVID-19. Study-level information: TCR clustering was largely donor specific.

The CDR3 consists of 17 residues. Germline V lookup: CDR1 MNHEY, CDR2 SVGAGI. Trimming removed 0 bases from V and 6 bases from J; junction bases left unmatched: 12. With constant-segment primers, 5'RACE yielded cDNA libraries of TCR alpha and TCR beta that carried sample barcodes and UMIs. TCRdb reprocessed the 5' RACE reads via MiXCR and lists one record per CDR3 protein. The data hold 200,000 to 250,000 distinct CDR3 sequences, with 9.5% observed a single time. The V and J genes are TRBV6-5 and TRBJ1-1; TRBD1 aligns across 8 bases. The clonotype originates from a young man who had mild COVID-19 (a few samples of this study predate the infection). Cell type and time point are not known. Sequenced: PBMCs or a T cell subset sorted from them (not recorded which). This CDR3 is CASSYSINGQGRSEAFF. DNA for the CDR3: TGTGCCAGCAGTTACTCCATCAATGGACAGGGCCGATCTGAAGCTTTCTTT.